One and the same sample provided the 17 T cell receptor beta chains below, sequenced in a study of shared clonotypes between healthy human individuals. CD45RO-negative CD8 cells positively selected for CCR7 made up the naive population, which excluded terminally differentiated effector memory CD45RA+ cells. The data were produced by immunoSEQ multiplex PCR, yet TCRdb's version contains in-frame clones alone and is incomplete. The sample holds roughly 650,000 clones, approximately 96% seen once. The sequenced sample consisted of naive CD8+ T cells sorted from blood. These TCRs come from a woman aged 30 to 39 in good health.

The gene calls are TRBV28 and TRBJ2-7; 7 bases are a match to TRBD2. Germline V gene data show CDR1 as MDHEN and CDR2 as SYDVKM. J was trimmed by 4 bases and V by 7 bases; bases with no gene match: 10. The CDR3 consists of 14 residues. The CDR3 is CASTQGGGGYEQYF. Written as DNA, the CDR3 is TGTGCCAGCACCCAGGGCGGGGGAGGTTACGAGCAGTACTTC.

The V and J genes are TRBV28 and TRBJ2-7, with a possible D match to TRBD2 (5 bases). V lost 7 bases and J lost 5, with 12 bases in between. This CDR3 comprises 12 residues. Germline V CDR1 and CDR2: MDHEN, SYDVKM. The CDR3 is CASIGGSHEQYF. The CDR3, as DNA: TGTGCCAGCATAGGAGGCTCACACGAGCAGTACTTC.

The chain links TRBV7-9 to TRBJ2-7; TRBD2 aligns across 8 bases. The germline V gene has CDR1 SEHNR and CDR2 FQNEAQ (reference sequence). The CDR3 loop spans 15 amino acids. V was clipped by 8 bases and J by 2 bases; unmatched bases: 11. The CDR3 nucleotides are TGTGCCAGCGGAATACAGCGCGGGAGGCCCTACGAGCAGTACTTC. It specifies CASGIQRGRPYEQYF.

The chain carries TRBV25-1 and TRBJ2-1; TRBD2 matches 7 bases. Germline CDR1 reads MGHDK; CDR2 reads SYGVNS. After removal of 6 bases from V and 3 bases from J, the junction contained 8 bases not matched to a gene. The CDR3 runs to 15 residues. The CDR3 DNA follows: TGTGCCAGCAGGGGGCGGGAGTTTATCTACAATGAGCAGTTCTTC. This translates into CASRGREFIYNEQFF.

This chain connects TRBV27 to TRBJ2-3, with no clear D. The V gene lost 1 base and the J gene lost 4 bases, with 6 bases spanning the gap. This CDR3 is 13 amino acids long. CDR1 is MNHEY, CDR2 SMNVEV, per germline (reference sequence). The CDR3 DNA sequence: TGTGCCAGCAGTTTATTTCAGGCAGATACGCAGTATTTT. Protein: CASSLFQADTQYF.

The genes are TRBV9 and TRBJ2-7; 8 nucleotides agree with TRBD2. With V trimmed by 0 bases and J by 4 bases, 6 bases remained unmatched. Germline loops: CDR1 SGDLS, CDR2 YYNGEE. The CDR3 has 15 amino acids. In nucleotides, the CDR3 is TGTGCCAGCAGCGTAGCAGCGGGAGCCGCATACGAGCAGTACTTC. Its translation: CASSVAAGAAYEQYF.

The chain couples TRBV10-1 to TRBJ1-4; no clear D. V was trimmed by 2 bases and J by 5 bases, leaving 12 bases between them. The CDR3 sequence is 15 residues long. CDR1 and CDR2 (germline): WNHNN, SYGVQD (reference sequence). For the CDR3, the DNA is TGCGCCAGCAGTGAGAGCACAGAAGTAAATGAAAAACTGTTTTTT. As protein: CASSESTEVNEKLFF.

The rearrangement joins TRBV28 to TRBJ1-5, with TRBD1 matching 8 bases. V was clipped by 4 bases and J by 5 bases; unmatched bases: 7. Looked up from germline, CDR1 is MDHEN and CDR2 is SYDVKM. This CDR3 contains 15 residues. CDR3 sequence (DNA): TGTGCCAGCAGTTCCCGGGACAGGATCGATCAGCCCCAGCATTTT. Translation gives CASSSRDRIDQPQHF.

The chain uses TRBV15 and TRBJ1-3; D gene unclear. The germline CDR1 and CDR2 sequences are LNHNV and YYDKDF (reference sequence). CDR3 length equals 17 residues. The V and J ends lost 0 bases and 0 bases respectively, with 12 bases between them. The CDR3 DNA is TGTGCCACCAGCAGAGATTGGGGAGGAAGCTCTGGAAACACCATATATTTT. Protein: CATSRDWGGSSGNTIYF.

A remark on this clone: One end of the junction fails to match germline, which may point to a read error. The same CDR3 is also encoded by other DNA sequences in this sample. The chain couples TRBV9 to TRBJ2-3; 7 nucleotides match TRBD2. CDR1 is SGDLS and CDR2 is YYNGEE in the germline V gene. This CDR3 is built from 12 residues. The CDR3: CASSGSTDTQYF. The CDR3 DNA is TGTGCCAGTAGCGGGAGCACAGATACGCAGTATTTT.

The chain joins TRBV6-5 to TRBJ2-1; no definite D call. This CDR3 contains 13 residues. Per germline, CDR1 MNHEY and CDR2 SVGAGI. The V end was cut by 0 bases, the J end by 7 bases, with 7 bases between. The CDR3 DNA reads TGTGCCAGCAGTTACTCGGATACAAATGAGCAGTTCTTC. Translated: CASSYSDTNEQFF.

The CDR3 sequence: CASSGPTGTDSPLHF. The CDR3 DNA is TGTGCCAGCAGTGGACCGACAGGGACGGATTCACCCCTCCACTTT. The gene calls are TRBV2 and TRBJ1-6, with 7 bases that match TRBD1. CDR3 size: 15 residues. The junction had 8 bases not matched to a gene; V was cut back by 4 bases and J by 8 bases. Germline V gene lookup returns CDR1 SNHLY and CDR2 FYNNEI.

CDR3 loop: CASSYYRDNSYEQYF. The CDR3 bases are TGCGCCAGCAGCTACTACCGGGACAACTCCTACGAGCAGTACTTC. The V call is TRBV5-1, the J call TRBJ2-7; D is possibly TRBD1 (6 bases). This CDR3 contains 15 residues. Germline V gives CDR1 SGHRS, CDR2 YFSETQ. Trimming left V 3 bases short and J 0 bases short, with 13 bases between.

This chain links TRBV28 with TRBJ1-1; D remains unclear. CDR1 and CDR2 (germline): MDHEN, SYDVKM. V was trimmed by 6 bases and J by 0 bases, leaving 8 bases between them. The CDR3 has 13 amino acids. CDR3 DNA: TGTGCCAGCAGGTTTACATTGAACACTGAAGCTTTCTTT. It translates to CASRFTLNTEAFF.

The chain joins TRBV20-1 to TRBJ1-2, with unresolved D. V lost 3 bases and J 3 bases, leaving 2 bases between the germline ends. Germline CDR1 and CDR2: DFQATT and SNEGSKA (reference sequence). The CDR3 spans 10 residues. CDR3 nucleotide sequence: TGCAGTGCTAGTTACTATGGCTACACCTTC. Translating gives CSASYYGYTF.

The chain uses TRBV27 and TRBJ2-7; 10 bases fit TRBD2. Germline V CDR1 and CDR2: MNHEY, SMNVEV (reference sequence). The CDR3 runs to 15 residues. Trimming cost V 3 bases and J 0 bases; bases outside gene matches: 2. The CDR3 reads CASSFGTSDSYEQYF. The CDR3, as DNA: TGTGCCAGCAGTTTTGGGACTAGCGACTCCTACGAGCAGTACTTC.

The rearrangement uses TRBV28 and TRBJ2-2; D gene uncertain. V shed 2 bases and J shed 1 base, with 8 bases lying between them. Germline assignment: CDR1 MDHEN and CDR2 SYDVKM. CDR3 length: 15 residues. As DNA, the CDR3 is TGTGCCAGCAGTTTAGTCGGGCAGAACACCGGGGAGCTGTTTTTT. It yields the protein CASSLVGQNTGELFF.